The clone carrying this T cell receptor beta chain was recorded only once. The sample is drawn from a study of cytomegalovirus exposure and HLA in healthy donors. PCR was performed using 60 Vbeta and 13 Jbeta primers. Data came from immunoSEQ multiplex PCR; TCRdb stores just in-frame clones and leaves some out. The repertoire includes 200,000 to 300,000 clones, more than 75% of them detected once, and 4.5% to 6% sits in the top ten. The TCR originated in a woman in her thirties or forties in good health and CMV-seropositive. The specimen was PBMCs.

CDR3: CAWSGDRISGNTIYF. CDR3 nucleotides: TGTGCCTGGAGTGGGGACAGGATCTCTGGAAACACCATATATTTT. The V gene is TRBV30, the J gene TRBJ1-3; 8 nucleotides agree with TRBD1. CDR1 and CDR2 (germline): GTSNPN, SVGIG (reference sequence). With 1 base clipped from V and 0 bases from J, the junction kept 2 bases outside the gene matches. This CDR3 is 15 amino acids long.